This T cell receptor beta chain is from a study of cytomegalovirus exposure and HLA in healthy donors (dated by TCRdb to 2017 to 2019). With regard to the full study: An earlier analysis of approximately 640 of the donors reported 250 to 300 Gb of sequence data and 100 million to 140 million unique TCR beta sequences from 190 million or so T cells. HLA typing covered class I and class II loci at four-digit resolution. Along with the roughly 670-subject first cohort, a separate validation cohort of more than 90 different subjects was used. In an earlier analysis of roughly 580 of the donors, high-throughput TCR beta sequencing was used to judge whether each TCR beta V gene segment behaved as functional or pseudogenic. The study profiled the T cell repertoires of about 720 subjects by immunosequencing and related them to cytomegalovirus serostatus. To predict cytomegalovirus infection status, the study combined high-throughput TCR immunosequencing, statistical association of individual TCRs with disease status, and machine learning. To study patterns of TCR occurrence, a later analysis re-analyzed previously published TCR beta repertoires from around 660 donors and added high-resolution HLA genotyping. On average, 235,054 unique TCR beta nucleotide sequences were sequenced per donor among some 430 genotyped donors of the cohort, with about 17% of those sequences being non-productive. Among the approximately 420 genotyped donors, 75% to 90% belonged to the genetic ancestry cluster associated with self-reported Caucasian donors. Roughly 5 DR-DQ haplotypes were handled as single units for association and clustering, since linkage in the cohort was strong. About 300 gigabases of sequencing data and 75 million to 85 million unique TCR sequences made up an early release that covered 500 to 700 HLA-typed donors. In the later analysis, no new phenotypic data were used to find candidate immune exposures; instead, reliance was placed on TCR beta sequences and their occurrence across donors. Donor age, sex, ethnicity and CMV serostatus were collected together with the repertoire data. Typing coverage varied by locus: 629-630 donors for A, B, C, DRB1 and DQB1; roughly 510 for DQA1; some 610 for DPA1; 400 to 480 for DPB1. Genome-wide SNP genotypes for about three fifths of the 666 donors were used in a later genetic analysis, which treated that subset as a discovery cohort. All discovery cohort repertoires had been generated on a single sequencing platform. The aim of the study was to test whether cataloging public T cell receptors could identify signatures of past pathogen exposure.

Receptors were amplified or captured by the immunoSEQ multiplex PCR assay. For the multiplex PCR, a mixture combining 60 forward primers for TCR Vbeta segments and 13 reverse primers for TCR Jbeta segments was used. The CDR3 region of rearranged TCR beta genes was amplified from genomic DNA by a multiplex PCR assay. Amplified TCR beta libraries were sequenced as 87-base-pair reads on the Illumina HiSeq System. As for how the authors treated the data: In a later analysis, some 80 million unique TCR beta chains were counted across the roughly 610 repertoires, and roughly 10 million of these chains were shared by at least two donors. A nearest-neighbor algorithm error-corrected the raw reads and collapsed the reads into unique sequences, merging closely related sequences to remove PCR and sequencing errors. To assign V, D and J gene segments, CDR3 sequences were aligned to IMGT reference sequences. For a sequence to be retained, a match of at least six nucleotides to both a V gene segment and a J gene segment was required. A rearrangement counted as productive if the CDR3 had no stop codons and remained in frame with V and J, and every other rearrangement counted as non-productive. Following IMGT convention, CDR3 was defined as the stretch from the second conserved V-encoded cysteine up to the conserved J-encoded phenylalanine. In an earlier analysis of around 640 of the donors, sequences lacking an unambiguous match to a single V gene segment were excluded. An earlier analysis of a few hundred of the donors called V segments functional above 56.7% productive rearrangements and segregating when the between-donor standard deviation exceeded 5%. A statistical classification framework was built to diagnose cytomegalovirus status from the catalog of TCR beta chain sequences. In a later analysis, V and J genes were assigned by comparing TCR nucleotide sequences against IMGT/GENE-DB human TR gene sequences. Using the TCRdist pipeline, a later analysis assigned CDR3 sequences along with most-parsimonious VDJ recombination scenarios. In a later analysis, every TCR beta chain was defined by the combination of its CDR3 amino acid sequence and its V-gene family, and reads without a unique V-gene family were dropped. In a later analysis, 550 to 650 highly shared, low-generation-probability nucleotide sequences were removed to address suspected cross-contamination and a sequencing artifact. In a later analysis, a clonal expansion index was calculated for each public chain from normalized within-repertoire ranks of inferred template counts. Generation probabilities in a later analysis came from a VDJ recombination model fitted to out-of-frame rearrangements, and those results were checked against IGoR. In a later analysis, TCR-TCR, TCR-HLA and TCR-CMV co-occurrence was scored with hypergeometric tests, and a repertoire-size bias correction was applied to TCR pairs. A later analysis estimated false discovery rates by permuting HLA or CMV assignments 20 times. A later analysis grouped co-occurring TCRs with DBSCAN, adding TCRdist sequence similarity when clustering within HLA-allele-positive subsets. For co-occurrence clustering, repertoires with fewer than 30,000 or more than 120,000 public chains were excluded, along with four to six repertoires with anomalous nucleotide sharing. The clones in this table, taken by TCRdb from immuneACCESS, are in-frame only. Not every clone is retained; where verified, under half of the shortfall comes from an unresolved V gene, and the cause of the rest is unknown. The V and J calls and the clone size are those of that table, but D and trimming were determined from the DNA. Here the sample has fewer than 350,000 clones; roughly 90% occur a single time. The ten most abundant clones make up approximately 2.2% of the sample.

Overall study results and their limits: Compared with equally common non-associated chains, HLA-associated TCR beta chains in a later analysis were more clonally expanded and had lower generation probabilities. According to a later genetic analysis, donors in an Asian-associated ancestry cluster had fewer N-insertions in productive TCRs than the roughly 700-donor mean. Because HLA typing was unavailable for some donors at each locus, only the typed subset was used in association tests. The authors suggested that the approach could potentially be generalized to other disease states and immunological phenotypes. The 87-base-pair reads could not distinguish some IMGT-functional V segments, including TRBV6-2 and TRBV6-3, so those segments were excluded. In an earlier analysis of a few hundred of the donors, most TCR beta V segments were observed in productive rearrangements about 87% or about 30% of the time, broadly matching IMGT annotations. Correlated functional status among segregating V segments might be attributable to linkage disequilibrium, but an unknown experimental factor could not be ruled out. A later analysis found that TCR association rates varied across HLA loci, with DRB1 alleles showing the most associated TCRs and HLA-C alleles the fewest. Most CMV-associated TCR beta chains appeared to be HLA-restricted in a later analysis, and the HLA associations seemed to be driven largely by CMV exposure. In this cohort, only TCR beta chains were sequenced, and detectable features were limited by the absence of alpha or paired-chain data. The classifier was reported to diagnose cytomegalovirus status with high specificity and sensitivity in both the original and validation cohorts. Roughly uniform sequencing depth across donors was assumed in presence/absence analyses, although this assumption may not hold. According to a later analysis, parvovirus B19, influenza, CMV and Epstein-Barr virus appeared linked to several top co-occurrence clusters. Most TCR sequences were seen in very few donors, while some public TCRs were found in many individuals. In vitro tests confirmed that a few of the cytomegalovirus-associated TCR beta chains recognize cytomegalovirus antigens. In the study, around 160 TCR beta chains were listed as associated with cytomegalovirus. A cluster of highly shared sequence variants was judged likely to be a technical artifact of the sequencing pipeline. A later analysis associated about 17,000 TCR beta sequences with specific HLA alleles at a false discovery rate of 0.05. For the cohort, immune exposure information was limited to CMV serostatus. V-gene and J-gene trimming of TCR beta chains was associated with a missense DCLRE1C variant in a later genetic analysis, and the association was replicated in an independent cohort. A further reported finding was that TCR beta sequences accurately predicted the HLA-A and HLA-B alleles for most subjects in the first cohort. When HLA alleles, especially DR and DQ, strongly co-occurred, attributing TCR associations to individual alleles was difficult. Because counts were too low, about 18 rarely observed V segments, including chromosome 9 orphons, were excluded from the earlier analysis of some 590 of the donors.

The cohort comprised hundreds of healthy bone marrow donors. At the time of sampling, all cohort members were nominally healthy, though unrecorded immune exposures were likely present. The donor tested CMV seronegative, placing the donor among the 300 to 450 seronegative members of the cohort. A peripheral blood sample was provided by each donor, and peripheral blood mononuclear cells were used for TCR beta sequencing. The Qiagen DNeasy Blood Extraction Kit was used to extract genomic DNA from the blood cell samples. Remarks on this clone: This receptor's antigen is unknown. The sample holds no much larger clone one base away, and base qualities are not on file.

The germline V gene encodes CDR1 SGHRS and CDR2 YFSETQ. The CDR3 contains 14 residues, cysteine and phenylalanine counted. The read is trimmed to its CDR3 DNA, 42 bases read in frame from base 1. For this chain, trimming is 0 bases at the V end and 8 bases at the J end, and the number of junction bases without a gene match is 6. The sequenced sample was PBMCs. The TCR was taken from a woman younger than 30 in good health and CMV-seronegative. This sequence uses TRBV5-1 and TRBJ1-2, with 8 bases matching TRBD1. This receptor has the CDR3 CASSLGQGISGYTF. The nucleotide sequence reads as follows: TGCGCCAGCAGCTTGGGACAGGGGATCTCCGGCTACACCTTC.